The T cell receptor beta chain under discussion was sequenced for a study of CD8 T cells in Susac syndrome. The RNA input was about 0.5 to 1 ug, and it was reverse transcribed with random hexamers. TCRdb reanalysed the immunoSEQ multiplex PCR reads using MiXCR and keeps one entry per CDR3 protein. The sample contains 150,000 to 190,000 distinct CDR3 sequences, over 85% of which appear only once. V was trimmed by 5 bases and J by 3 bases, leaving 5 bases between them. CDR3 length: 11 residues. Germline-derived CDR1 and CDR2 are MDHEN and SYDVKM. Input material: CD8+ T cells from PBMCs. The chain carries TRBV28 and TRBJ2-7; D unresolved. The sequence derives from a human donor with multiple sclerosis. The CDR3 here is CASSRDYEQYF. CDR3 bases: TGTGCCAGCAGTCGAGACTACGAGCAGTACTTC.